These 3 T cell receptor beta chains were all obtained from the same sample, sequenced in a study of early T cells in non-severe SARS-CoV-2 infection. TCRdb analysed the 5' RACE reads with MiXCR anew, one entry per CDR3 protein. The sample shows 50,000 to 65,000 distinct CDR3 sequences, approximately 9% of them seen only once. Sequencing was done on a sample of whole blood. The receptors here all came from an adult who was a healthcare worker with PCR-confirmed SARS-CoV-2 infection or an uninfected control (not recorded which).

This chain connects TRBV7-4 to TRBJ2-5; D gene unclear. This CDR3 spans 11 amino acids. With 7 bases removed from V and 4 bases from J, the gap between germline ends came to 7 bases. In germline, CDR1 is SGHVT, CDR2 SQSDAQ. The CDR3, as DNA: TGTGCCAGCAAGGATGGAGAGACCCAGTACTTC. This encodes CASKDGETQYF. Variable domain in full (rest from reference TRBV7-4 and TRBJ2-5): GAGVSQSPRYKVAKRGRDVALRCDSISGHVTLYWYRQTLGQGSEVLTYSQSDAQRDKSGRPSGRFSAERPERSVSTLKIQRTEQGDSAVYLCASKDGETQYFGPGTRLLVL.

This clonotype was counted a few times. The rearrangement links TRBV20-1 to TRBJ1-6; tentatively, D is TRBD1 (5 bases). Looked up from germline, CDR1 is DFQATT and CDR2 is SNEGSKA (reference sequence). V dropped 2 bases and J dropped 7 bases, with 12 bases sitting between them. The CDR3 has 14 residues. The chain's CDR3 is CSARKGPTNSPLHF. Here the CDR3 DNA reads TGCAGTGCTAGAAAGGGACCGACCAATTCACCCCTCCACTTT.

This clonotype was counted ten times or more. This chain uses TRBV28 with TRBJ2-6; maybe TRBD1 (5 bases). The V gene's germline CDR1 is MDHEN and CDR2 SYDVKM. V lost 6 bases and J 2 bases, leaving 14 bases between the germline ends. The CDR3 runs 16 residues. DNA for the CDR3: TGTGCCAGCAGACTGGGGCCGGGCGCTGGGGCCAACGTCCTGACTTTC. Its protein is CASRLGPGAGANVLTF.